These 15 T cell receptor beta chains were sequenced from one sample in a study of T cells after yellow fever vaccination. Using its own MiXCR run on the 5' RACE reads, TCRdb lists one record per CDR3 protein. The profile shows 500,000 to 650,000 distinct CDR3 sequences, about 13% of them singletons. Material: PBMCs, obtained on the day of the yellow fever booster vaccination. The source of these receptors is a man younger than 40 who received the YFV17D yellow fever vaccine.

This clonotype was counted between two and nine times. The V and J genes are TRBV5-1 and TRBJ1-2; 11 nucleotides align to TRBD1. This CDR3 is 15 amino acids long. From germline, CDR1 is SGHRS and CDR2 YFSETQ. Losses at the gene ends were 7 bases for V and 4 bases for J; bases not matched to a gene: 9. In DNA form, the CDR3 reads TGCGCCAGCGGATCTGGGACAGGGGGGGTCTATGGCTACACCTTC. Its protein is CASGSGTGGVYGYTF.

A few counts support this clonotype. The genes are TRBV20-1 and TRBJ1-2, with D unclear. Trimming pared 3 bases from V and 3 bases from J, leaving 11 bases between. The CDR3 has 13 residues. Germline loops: CDR1 DFQATT, CDR2 SNEGSKA (reference sequence). The CDR3 DNA reads TGCAGTGCTAGTCCCGGTTTAGACTATGGCTACACCTTC. It translates to CSASPGLDYGYTF.

The chain is built from TRBV18 and TRBJ1-1; TRBD1 aligns across 7 bases. Germline-derived CDR1 and CDR2 are KGHSH and LQKENI. With V trimmed by 3 bases and J by 3 bases, 4 bases remained unmatched. This CDR3 has 14 amino acids. The CDR3 coding sequence is TGTGCCAGCTCACCGACAGGGATGCACACTGAAGCTTTCTTT. Protein: CASSPTGMHTEAFF.

V usage is TRBV14 and J usage is TRBJ2-1; D unclear. Trimming stripped 4 bases from V and 13 bases from J, with 17 bases between. The CDR3 extends over 13 amino acids. Germline CDR1 is SGHDN and CDR2 is FVKESK. The CDR3 is CASSPIFMRDQFF. CDR3 bases: TGTGCCAGCAGCCCTATCTTTATGCGAGACCAGTTCTTC. The whole variable domain, remainder taken from reference TRBV14 and TRBJ2-1, is EAGVTQFPSHSVIEKGQTVTLRCDPISGHDNLYWYRRVMGKEIKFLLHFVKESKQDESGMPNNRFLAERTGGTYSTLKVQPAELEDSGVYFCASSPIFMRDQFFGPGTRLTVL.

This sequence joins TRBV6-2 or TRBV6-3 and TRBJ1-6; 9 bases are a match to TRBD1. This CDR3 contains 15 residues. V trimming: 7 bases; J trimming: 11 bases; junction bases outside the gene matches: 12. The germline gives CDR1 MNHEY, CDR2 SVGEGT. The CDR3 sequence is CASTTLGQGRTPLHF. The CDR3 region has the DNA TGTGCCAGCACCACCCTGGGACAGGGTAGGACACCCCTCCACTTT.

The chain is built from TRBV15 and TRBJ2-7, with D possibly TRBD2 on 6 matching bases. The germline V and J ends were trimmed by 9 bases and 3 bases, with 12 bases remaining between them. The CDR3 consists of 12 residues. Germline loops: CDR1 LNHNV, CDR2 YYDKDF (reference sequence). CDR3 region: CATSGRGYEQYF. DNA of the CDR3: TGTGCCACTAGCGGCCGGGGCTACGAGCAGTACTTC.

The chain combines TRBV6-5 with TRBJ2-7, with 11 bases identical to TRBD1. Losses at the gene ends were 2 bases for V and 3 bases for J; bases not matched to a gene: 9. This CDR3 contains 17 residues. CDR1 and CDR2 from the germline V gene are MNHEY and SVGAGI. The CDR3 reads CASSYGASGTGGYEQYF. The CDR3 nucleotides read TGTGCCAGCAGTTACGGGGCTTCCGGGACAGGGGGCTACGAGCAGTACTTC.

The V gene is TRBV7-2, the J gene TRBJ2-3; D is possibly TRBD2 (6 bases). The V and J ends lost 3 bases and 4 bases respectively, with 14 bases between them. Per the germline V gene, CDR1 is SGHTA and CDR2 is FQGNSA. CDR3 size: 15 residues. The CDR3 DNA sequence: TGTGCCAGCAGCTTCCTTAGTAGCGGAGCAGATACGCAGTATTTT. Residues: CASSFLSSGADTQYF.

This chain joins TRBV20-1 and TRBJ2-1; TRBD2 agrees at 10 bases. The CDR3 contains 14 residues. Germline lookup yields CDR1 DFQATT and CDR2 SNEGSKA (reference sequence). Trimming at V came to 2 bases and at J to 7 bases, leaving 5 bases not matched to a gene. The CDR3 loop is CSARSLAGGNEQFF. The DNA for the CDR3 is TGCAGTGCTAGATCTTTAGCGGGAGGAAATGAGCAGTTCTTC.

The sample holds a few counts of this clonotype. This chain connects TRBV20-1 to TRBJ2-2; D remains ambiguous. CDR1 is DFQATT, CDR2 SNEGSKA, per germline (reference sequence). There are 14 residues in the CDR3. V lost 3 bases and J lost 4, with 12 bases in between. CDR3 DNA: TGCAGTGCTAGCGCCGTCCCTGCCACCGGGGAGCTGTTTTTT. Its translation: CSASAVPATGELFF.

This clonotype showed up just a few times. The chain joins TRBV15 to TRBJ2-7; possible D gene TRBD2, 6 bases. The CDR3 is 13 residues long. The germline CDR1 and CDR2 sequences are LNHNV and YYDKDF (reference sequence). Trimming shortened V by 4 bases and J by 7 bases, and 14 bases separated the two germline ends. The CDR3 loop reads CATSKEGTREQYF. The CDR3 bases are TGTGCCACCAGCAAGGAGGGGACTCGGGAGCAGTACTTC. Full variable domain (rest looked up from reference TRBV15 and TRBJ2-7): DAMVIQNPRYQVTQFGKPVTLSCSQTLNHNVMYWYQQKSSQAPKLLFHYYDKDFNNEADTPDNFQSRRPNTSFCFLDIRSPGLGDTAMYLCATSKEGTREQYFGPGTRLTVT.

This clonotype was seen repeatedly, ten times or more. The rearrangement joins TRBV18 to TRBJ2-4; D uncertain. The V gene lost 5 bases and the J gene lost 10 bases, with 9 bases spanning the gap. The CDR3 loop spans 11 amino acids. The germline V gene has CDR1 KGHSH and CDR2 LQKENI. CDR3 DNA: TGTGCCAGCTCAGCCGACCAGATTCAGTACTTC. Translation gives CASSADQIQYF. The whole variable domain, remainder taken from reference TRBV18 and TRBJ2-4, is NAGVMQNPRHLVRRRGQEARLRCSPMKGHSHVYWYRQLPEEGLKFMVYLQKENIIDESGMPKERFSAEFPKEGPSILRIQQVVRGDSAAYFCASSADQIQYFGAGTRLSVL.

The table lists this clonotype with many counts. The chain carries TRBV10-3 and TRBJ1-2, with D possibly matching TRBD1 (5 bases). The CDR3 sequence is 13 residues long. Trimming cost V 3 bases and J 7 bases, with 12 bases left between them. CDR1 is ENHRY, CDR2 SYGVKD, per germline. CDR3 in amino acids: CAISDSRQLGYTF. DNA for the CDR3: TGTGCCATCAGTGATTCGAGACAGCTTGGCTACACCTTC.

The V call is TRBV29-1, the J call TRBJ2-5, with 10 bases fitting TRBD2. The CDR3 is made up of 15 amino acids. V gave up 6 bases and J gave up 1 base; unmatched junction bases: 8. The V gene's germline CDR1 is SQVTM and CDR2 ANQGSEA. The chain's CDR3 is CSVGTSGELQETQYF. The CDR3 bases are TGCAGCGTGGGCACTAGCGGGGAGCTCCAAGAGACCCAGTACTTC.

This clonotype was counted between two and nine times. V gene TRBV20-1 combines with J gene TRBJ2-1; D not certain. The V end lost 2 bases, the J end lost 0 bases, and 8 bases lay between the germline ends. The CDR3 runs 14 residues. Germline CDR1 and CDR2: DFQATT and SNEGSKA (reference sequence). The CDR3, as DNA: TGCAGTGCTAGACCCCCCCGCTCCTACAATGAGCAGTTCTTC. Translation gives CSARPPRSYNEQFF.